The 23 T cell receptor beta chains given below trace back to one sample, sequenced in a study of blood T cell repertoires in COVID-19. The repertoire was sequenced with immunoSEQ multiplex PCR; TCRdb's copy has only in-frame clones and lacks some. The data hold some 330,000 clones, with about 90% observed a single time. The material sequenced was PBMCs or T cells enriched from blood (not recorded which). Receptor source: a man in his forties in a cohort exposed to, infected with or recovered from COVID-19 (not recorded which).

The chain joins TRBV5-1 to TRBJ2-1, with 8 bases that match TRBD2. Losses at the gene ends were 4 bases for V and 9 bases for J; bases not matched to a gene: 15. There are 16 residues in the CDR3. Germline V gene lookup returns CDR1 SGHRS and CDR2 YFSETQ. The CDR3 region is CASSIFSGEPTGEQFF. The CDR3 DNA is TGCGCCAGCAGCATCTTTAGCGGGGAACCTACAGGTGAGCAGTTCTTC.

The chain has TRBV27 and TRBJ1-5, with 10 positions matching TRBD1. Per the germline V gene, CDR1 is MNHEY and CDR2 is SMNVEV (reference sequence). The CDR3 has 14 residues. Trimming took 6 bases from V and 4 from J; bases not matched to a gene: 3. CDR3 nucleotides: TGTGCCAGCAGCGGGACAGGGGCTAATCAGCCCCAGCATTTT. Its translation: CASSGTGANQPQHF.

The chain couples TRBV10-3 to TRBJ2-1, with 7 bases aligning to TRBD1. Per germline, CDR1 ENHRY and CDR2 SYGVKD. V shed 6 bases, J shed 7 bases, and the junction held 6 bases outside the gene matches. The CDR3 length is 13 residues. CDR3 in amino acids: CAISPDRVNEQFF. Written as DNA, the CDR3 is TGTGCCATCAGCCCCGACAGGGTGAATGAGCAGTTCTTC.

This clone was recorded once. The rearrangement links TRBV2 to TRBJ1-2, with TRBD1 identical over 8 bases. Unmatched junction bases numbered 6, after V lost 7 bases and J lost 8 bases. In germline, CDR1 is SNHLY, CDR2 FYNNEI. The CDR3 sequence is 12 residues long. The CDR3 DNA is TGTGCCAGCACCCTCCAGGGGGCAGGCTACACCTTC. It yields the protein CASTLQGAGYTF.

This chain connects TRBV11-2 to TRBJ2-7; the match to TRBD2 covers 8 bases. Germline V CDR1 and CDR2: SGHAT, FQNNGV. The V gene end was trimmed by 5 bases and the J gene end by 3 bases; junction bases not matched to a gene: 9. The CDR3 runs to 15 residues. The CDR3 DNA reads TGTGCCAGCAGCCCTTATCTAGCGGGCGGCTACGAGCAGTACTTC. Residues: CASSPYLAGGYEQYF.

The chain carries TRBV6-5 and TRBJ1-3, with TRBD1 identical over 7 bases. The germline V gene encodes CDR1 MNHEY and CDR2 SVGAGI. Unmatched junction bases numbered 8, after V lost 6 bases and J lost 3 bases. This CDR3 has 15 amino acids. CDR3 loop: CASRQGQNIGNTIYF. DNA for the CDR3: TGTGCCAGCAGGCAGGGACAGAACATTGGAAACACCATATATTTT.

The chain employs TRBV30 and TRBJ2-7, with unresolved D. The germline gives CDR1 GTSNPN, CDR2 SVGIG (reference sequence). V was pared by 0 bases and J by 0 bases, with 12 bases between. The CDR3 is 15 residues long. The CDR3 loop is CAWSVRLVSSYEQYF. Here the CDR3 DNA reads TGTGCCTGGAGTGTACGTTTGGTGAGCTCCTACGAGCAGTACTTC.

The rearrangement links TRBV5-1 to TRBJ1-4; 8 positions agree with TRBD1. Germline CDR1 and CDR2: SGHRS and YFSETQ. This CDR3 region has 15 residues. Trimming removed 4 bases from V and 4 bases from J; junction bases left unmatched: 6. The CDR3 bases are TGCGCCAGCAGCGGAGGGACAGGAGATAATGAAAAACTGTTTTTT. Its protein product is CASSGGTGDNEKLFF.

The J gene is TRBJ2-7, the V gene TRBV28; 10 bases map to TRBD1. Germline V gene data show CDR1 as MDHEN and CDR2 as SYDVKM. The CDR3 sequence is 14 residues long. The V gene end was trimmed by 6 bases and the J gene end by 3 bases; junction bases not matched to a gene: 5. The CDR3 reads CASRPGTGDYEQYF. In nucleotides, the CDR3 is TGTGCCAGCAGACCCGGGACAGGGGACTACGAGCAGTACTTC.

The J gene is TRBJ2-1, the V gene TRBV7-8; D not certain. The CDR3 covers 14 residues. Trimming stripped 1 base from V and 6 bases from J, with 10 bases between. In germline, CDR1 is SGHVS, CDR2 FQNEAQ. This CDR3 is CASSLGLPGNEQFF. CDR3 nucleotide sequence: TGTGCCAGCAGCTTAGGTCTACCGGGCAATGAGCAGTTCTTC. The full variable domain, rest sourced from reference TRBV7-8 and TRBJ2-1, is GAGVSQSPRYKVAKRGQDVALRCDPISGHVSLFWYQQALGQGPEFLTYFQNEAQLDKSGLPSDRFFAERPEGSVSTLKIQRTQQEDSAVYLCASSLGLPGNEQFFGPGTRLTVL.

V gene TRBV21-1 combines with J gene TRBJ1-5; no check of the table's D call, TRBD1, against the DNA was made. TRBV21-1 is shown as a pseudogene. CDR3 size: 18 residues. In DNA form, the CDR3 reads TGTGCCAGCAGCCAACTAAGGACAGGGGGCAATGGCAATCAGCCCCAGCATTTT. Translation: CASSQLRTGGNGNQPQHF.

This chain uses TRBV6-5 with TRBJ2-2; maybe TRBD2 (6 bases). The CDR3 is 14 residues long. Germline CDR1 is MNHEY and CDR2 is SVGAGI. V dropped 7 bases and J dropped 8 bases, with 17 bases sitting between them. CDR3 nucleotide sequence: TGTGCCAGCACACCCCACTTAGCGGCTGGGGAGCTGTTTTTT. It is translated as CASTPHLAAGELFF.

This chain uses TRBV18 with TRBJ1-1, with 7 bases aligning to TRBD1. The CDR3 is 14 residues long. CDR1 is KGHSH and CDR2 is LQKENI in the germline V gene. J was trimmed by 1 base and V by 1 base; bases with no gene match: 0. CDR3 sequence reads: CASSPRDRNTEAFF. The CDR3 DNA reads TGTGCCAGCTCACCACGGGACAGGAACACTGAAGCTTTCTTT.

The chain employs TRBV5-4 and TRBJ2-7; tentatively, D is TRBD1 (6 bases). Per germline, CDR1 SGHNT and CDR2 YYREEE (reference sequence). CDR3 length: 13 amino acids. V was pared by 0 bases and J by 7 bases, with 11 bases between. The CDR3 is CASSLGQAGEQYF. The CDR3 bases are TGTGCCAGCAGCTTGGGACAGGCTGGGGAGCAGTACTTC. The variable domain in full, with the rest retrieved from reference TRBV5-4 and TRBJ2-7, is ETGVTQSPTHLIKTRGQQVTLRCSSQSGHNTVSWYQQALGQGPQFIFQYYREEENGRGNFPPRFSGLQFPNYSSELNVNALELDDSALYLCASSLGQAGEQYFGPGTRLTVT.

The chain joins TRBV7-2 to TRBJ2-3, with D possibly matching TRBD1 (6 bases). V was shortened by 5 bases and J by 6 bases, with 18 bases between the two germline ends. Looked up from germline, CDR1 is SGHTA and CDR2 is FQGNSA. There are 15 residues in the CDR3. The CDR3 DNA reads as TGTGCCAGCAGCCAACCGCCTGGGGGCGCGGATACGCAGTATTTT. Translating gives CASSQPPGGADTQYF. Using reference TRBV7-2 and TRBJ2-3 for the parts outside the CDR3, the full variable domain is GAGVSQSPSNKVTEKGKDVELRCDPISGHTALYWYRQSLGQGLEFLIYFQGNSAPDKSGLPSDRFSAERTGGSVSTLTIQRTQQEDSAVYLCASSQPPGGADTQYFGPGTRLTVL.

This chain links TRBV19 with TRBJ2-3; tentative D call: TRBD2 (6 bases). This CDR3 contains 13 residues. Germline assignment: CDR1 LNHDA and CDR2 SQIVND (reference sequence). Trimming left V 1 base short and J 8 bases short, with 10 bases between. The CDR3 bases are TGTGCCAGTAGTATAGTAGTGGGGGGTACGCAGTATTTT. Translated: CASSIVVGGTQYF.

The rearrangement links TRBV6-5 to TRBJ1-5; TRBD1 is a possible D gene (6 bases). CDR3 length equals 14 residues. Trimming left V 0 bases short and J 5 bases short, with 8 bases between. Germline V gene sequence: CDR1 MNHEY, CDR2 SVGAGI. The CDR3 DNA follows: TGTGCCAGCAGTTACTCACAGGGTGATCAGCCCCAGCATTTT. It codes for CASSYSQGDQPQHF.

The V gene is TRBV10-3, the J gene TRBJ2-7, with D possibly being TRBD1 (5 bases). The CDR3 has 11 residues. Germline V gives CDR1 ENHRY, CDR2 SYGVKD. Trimming stripped 7 bases from V and 3 bases from J, with 7 bases between. The CDR3, as DNA: TGTGCCATCAAGGGGTTCTACGAGCAGTACTTC. Its translation is CAIKGFYEQYF.

This chain uses TRBV6-5 with TRBJ1-4; D may be TRBD1 (5 bases). The V end was cut by 4 bases, the J end by 3 bases, with 12 bases between. The CDR3 extends over 15 amino acids. Germline CDR1 MNHEY, CDR2 SVGAGI. CDR3 sequence reads: CASSSGWGANEKLFF. The CDR3 coding sequence is TGTGCCAGCAGTTCAGGGTGGGGTGCTAATGAAAAACTGTTTTTT.

The chain links TRBV2 to TRBJ1-2; the D gene is possibly TRBD1 (6 bases). Germline V lookup: CDR1 SNHLY, CDR2 FYNNEI. V was clipped by 6 bases and J by 2 bases, with 13 bases between them. The length of the CDR3 is 14 residues. The CDR3 sequence: CASSGQFSNYGYTF. CDR3 nucleotides: TGTGCCAGCAGCGGACAGTTCTCAAACTATGGCTACACCTTC.

Worth noting for this clone: The sample has other DNA sequences that encode this CDR3 too. This chain connects TRBV20-1 to TRBJ2-1, with a possible D match to TRBD1 (6 bases). Germline V gives CDR1 DFQATT, CDR2 SNEGSKA (reference sequence). The CDR3 is 11 amino acids. V was pared by 5 bases and J by 7 bases, with 9 bases between. CDR3 residues: CSAGRGNEQFF. CDR3 bases: TGCAGTGCTGGCAGGGGTAATGAGCAGTTCTTC.

CDR3 sequence: CASSSRLAGGIGEQFF. Written as DNA, the CDR3 is TGTGCCAGCAGCTCCCGTCTAGCGGGAGGGATCGGGGAGCAGTTCTTC. The V gene is TRBV7-8, the J gene TRBJ2-1; 12 nucleotides agree with TRBD2. Germline trimming cut 4 bases from V and 10 bases from J; bases unmatched to any gene: 11. The CDR3 spans 16 residues. Germline V gene lookup returns CDR1 SGHVS and CDR2 FQNEAQ. Supplemented by reference TRBV7-8 and TRBJ2-1, the full variable domain reads GAGVSQSPRYKVAKRGQDVALRCDPISGHVSLFWYQQALGQGPEFLTYFQNEAQLDKSGLPSDRFFAERPEGSVSTLKIQRTQQEDSAVYLCASSSRLAGGIGEQFFGPGTRLTVL.

The V gene is TRBV5-4, the J gene TRBJ2-2; D perhaps matches TRBD2 (6 bases). CDR1 is SGHNT and CDR2 is YYREEE in the germline V gene (reference sequence). The CDR3 totals 13 residues. V dropped 4 bases and J dropped 8 bases, with 12 bases sitting between them. CDR3 sequence: CASSELARGELFF. The CDR3 bases are TGTGCCAGCAGCGAACTAGCTAGGGGGGAGCTGTTTTTT.